These 20 T cell receptor beta chains were sequenced from one sample in a study of cytomegalovirus exposure and HLA in healthy donors. The PCR used 60 Vbeta and 13 Jbeta primers. This table comes from immunoSEQ multiplex PCR, and its TCRdb copy is limited to in-frame clones, with some not included. Its table records 140,000 to 150,000 clones. What was sequenced was PBMCs. The receptors come from a male donor in good health and CMV-seronegative.

CDR3 protein: CASSTREGDEKLFF. CDR3 DNA: TGTGCCAGCAGTACCCGTGAAGGGGATGAAAAACTGTTTTTT. The rearrangement links TRBV6-6 to TRBJ1-4, with a tentative D call TRBD1 (5 bases). V lost 5 bases and J lost 6, with 13 bases in between. In germline, CDR1 is MNHNY, CDR2 SVGAGI (reference sequence). The CDR3 sequence is 14 residues long.

This chain links TRBV6-6 with TRBJ1-2; D gene uncertain. There are 14 residues in the CDR3. The ends were cut back, 2 bases at V and 7 bases at J, with 14 bases in the middle. Germline V CDR1 and CDR2: MNHNY, SVGAGI (reference sequence). The CDR3 nucleotides read TGTGCCAGCAGTTACGTCGGGGAGTCGGTTGGCTACACCTTC. It encodes CASSYVGESVGYTF.

The CDR3 DNA follows: TGTGCCAGCTCAGGGACTAGCGGGGGATACAATGAGCAGTTCTTC. This encodes CASSGTSGGYNEQFF. The chain recombines TRBV18 with TRBJ2-1, with 14 bases that match TRBD2. CDR3 length equals 15 residues. Germline lookup yields CDR1 KGHSH and CDR2 LQKENI. After removal of 5 bases from V and 4 bases from J, the junction contained 1 base not matched to a gene.

In DNA, the CDR3 is TGTGCCAGCAGCGGGCGGACTAGCGGGAGAAGGAGTACGCAGTATTTT. This encodes CASSGRTSGRRSTQYF. This chain uses TRBV7-2 with TRBJ2-3, with TRBD2 matching 13 bases. V shed 5 bases and J 8 bases; nucleotides not matched to a gene: 10. The CDR3 is 16 residues long. Germline lookup yields CDR1 SGHTA and CDR2 FQGNSA.

The chain is built from TRBV4-1 and TRBJ2-3; maybe TRBD2 (6 bases). V dropped 0 bases and J dropped 4 bases, with 14 bases sitting between them. Per germline, CDR1 MGHRA and CDR2 YSYEKL. This CDR3 is 16 amino acids long. CDR3: CASSQELANYPDTQYF. As DNA, the CDR3 is TGCGCCAGCAGCCAAGAACTAGCAAATTATCCAGATACGCAGTATTTT.

V usage is TRBV6-1 and J usage is TRBJ1-2; possible D gene TRBD1, 5 bases. The germline V gene encodes CDR1 MNHNS and CDR2 SASEGT. This CDR3 has 14 residues. The germline V and J ends were trimmed by 2 bases and 8 bases, with 15 bases remaining between them. The CDR3 loop is CASSESPGRGGYTF. In DNA, the CDR3 is TGTGCCAGCAGTGAAAGTCCAGGGCGGGGAGGCTACACCTTC.

This chain uses TRBV7-8 with TRBJ2-1, with D unclear. CDR1 is SGHVS and CDR2 is FQNEAQ in the germline V gene. This CDR3 is 12 amino acids long. Between the trimmed V and J ends, which lost 8 bases and 7 bases, there was a span of 12 bases. The CDR3 DNA sequence: TGTGCCAGCCGAGTGTTGCGGAATGAGCAGTTCTTC. Its translation is CASRVLRNEQFF. The whole variable domain, filled in from reference TRBV7-8 and TRBJ2-1, reads GAGVSQSPRYKVAKRGQDVALRCDPISGHVSLFWYQQALGQGPEFLTYFQNEAQLDKSGLPSDRFFAERPEGSVSTLKIQRTQQEDSAVYLCASRVLRNEQFFGPGTRLTVL.

V and J are TRBV27 and TRBJ1-2, with D perhaps TRBD1 (5 bases). Trimming removed 1 base from V and 8 bases from J, with 17 bases in between. Looked up from germline, CDR1 is MNHEY and CDR2 is SMNVEV (reference sequence). This CDR3 region has 15 residues. CDR3 DNA sequence: TGTGCCAGCAGTTTATGGGCAGGGCGGCTCGAAGGCTACACCTTC. Translation gives CASSLWAGRLEGYTF.

The chain employs TRBV28 and TRBJ2-5; TRBD2 matches at 12 bases. V shed 3 bases and J 7 bases; nucleotides not matched to a gene: 6. CDR3 length equals 15 residues. Germline CDR1 is MDHEN and CDR2 is SYDVKM. CDR3 nucleotides: TGTGCCAGCAGTTTGCTAGCGGGGGGGCGGGGGACCCAGTACTTC. Translated: CASSLLAGGRGTQYF. Full variable domain (missing parts from reference TRBV28 and TRBJ2-5): DVKVTQSSRYLVKRTGEKVFLECVQDMDHENMFWYRQDPGLGLRLIYFSYDVKMKEKGDIPEGYSVSREKKERFSLILESASTNQTSMYLCASSLLAGGRGTQYFGPGTRLLVL.

The genes are TRBV5-1 and TRBJ2-7; TRBD1 might be the D (6 bases). Per germline, CDR1 SGHRS and CDR2 YFSETQ. With 0 bases removed from V and 4 bases from J, the gap between germline ends came to 20 bases. This CDR3 is 17 amino acids long. CDR3 sequence: CASSLGQAATPLYEQYF. DNA of the CDR3: TGCGCCAGCAGCTTGGGACAGGCCGCAACACCATTATACGAGCAGTACTTC. The variable domain in full, completed from reference TRBV5-1 and TRBJ2-7, reads KAGVTQTPRYLIKTRGQQVTLSCSPISGHRSVSWYQQTPGQGLQFLFEYFSETQRNKGNFPGRFSGRQFSNSRSEMNVSTLELGDSALYLCASSLGQAATPLYEQYFGPGTRLTVT.

The V gene is TRBV28, the J gene TRBJ1-2; 7 bases line up with TRBD1. V trimming: 4 bases; J trimming: 3 bases; junction bases outside the gene matches: 5. Germline lookup yields CDR1 MDHEN and CDR2 SYDVKM. This CDR3 comprises 14 residues. The CDR3 loop is CASSYDRDDYGYTF. In DNA, the CDR3 is TGTGCCAGCAGTTACGACAGGGACGACTATGGCTACACCTTC.

The rearrangement joins TRBV4-2 to TRBJ2-5; 10 bases align to TRBD1. J lost 1 base, V lost 3 bases, and 11 bases had no gene match. CDR1 LGHNA and CDR2 YNFKEQ come from the germline V gene. This CDR3 has 18 residues. The chain's CDR3 is CASSQPGQGTGSQETQYF. Written as DNA, the CDR3 is TGTGCCAGCAGCCAGCCGGGACAGGGGACCGGTTCCCAAGAGACCCAGTACTTC.

V and J are TRBV6-1 and TRBJ2-7; D is possibly TRBD1 (5 bases). This CDR3 has 12 amino acids. Germline lookup yields CDR1 MNHNS and CDR2 SASEGT. Trimming removed 6 bases from V and 7 bases from J, with 13 bases in between. As DNA, the CDR3 is TGTGCCAGCAGATGGGGCGGTGAAGAGCAGTACTTC. It translates to CASRWGGEEQYF.

J is TRBJ2-2 and V is TRBV29-1; TRBD1 might be the D (6 bases). This CDR3 has 16 amino acids. Germline assignment: CDR1 SQVTM and CDR2 ANQGSEA. The V end was cut by 0 bases, the J end by 3 bases, with 14 bases between. The CDR3 sequence is CSVEDRGGGYTGELFF. CDR3 DNA sequence: TGCAGCGTTGAAGATAGAGGGGGTGGTTACACCGGGGAGCTGTTTTTT.

J is TRBJ1-2 and V is TRBV18, with D hard to call. V was trimmed by 0 bases and J by 6 bases, leaving 11 bases between them. Germline V gene sequence: CDR1 KGHSH, CDR2 LQKENI. CDR3 size: 14 residues. CDR3 nucleotide sequence: TGTGCCAGCTCACCACCCGGGATCGGGGATGGCTACACCTTC. This sequence encodes CASSPPGIGDGYTF.

The chain has TRBV5-1 and TRBJ1-1; tentative D call: TRBD1 (6 bases). The V and J ends lost 5 bases and 0 bases respectively, with 8 bases between them. The germline V gene has CDR1 SGHRS and CDR2 YFSETQ. This CDR3 is 13 amino acids long. CDR3 residues: CASSGGLNTEAFF. The CDR3 region has the DNA TGCGCCAGCAGTGGGGGCTTGAACACTGAAGCTTTCTTT. Complete variable domain (other parts from reference TRBV5-1 and TRBJ1-1): KAGVTQTPRYLIKTRGQQVTLSCSPISGHRSVSWYQQTPGQGLQFLFEYFSETQRNKGNFPGRFSGRQFSNSRSEMNVSTLELGDSALYLCASSGGLNTEAFFGQGTRLTVV.

The chain carries TRBV2 and TRBJ1-5; D remains ambiguous. Trimming pared 4 bases from V and 1 base from J, leaving 8 bases between. This CDR3 has 14 amino acids. In germline, CDR1 is SNHLY, CDR2 FYNNEI. CDR3 sequence (DNA): TGTGCCAGCAGTGTGGAGAAAAGCAATCAGCCCCAGCATTTT. This encodes CASSVEKSNQPQHF. Combining the CDR3 with reference TRBV2 and TRBJ1-5 gives the whole variable domain EPEVTQTPSHQVTQMGQEVILRCVPISNHLYFYWYRQILGQKVEFLVSFYNNEISEKSEIFDDQFSVERPDGSNFTLKIRSTKLEDSAMYFCASSVEKSNQPQHFGDGTRLSIL.

The genes are TRBV28 and TRBJ2-3; 7 bases align to TRBD1. The germline gives CDR1 MDHEN, CDR2 SYDVKM. J was trimmed by 4 bases and V by 10 bases; bases with no gene match: 17. This CDR3 has 16 residues. CDR3 nucleotides: TGTGCCACCTCCCCAAACAGGGGACATGACGCAGATACGCAGTATTTT. Its translation is CATSPNRGHDADTQYF. Full variable domain (remainder filled in from reference TRBV28 and TRBJ2-3): DVKVTQSSRYLVKRTGEKVFLECVQDMDHENMFWYRQDPGLGLRLIYFSYDVKMKEKGDIPEGYSVSREKKERFSLILESASTNQTSMYLCATSPNRGHDADTQYFGPGTRLTVL.

The chain is built from TRBV18 and TRBJ1-1; a weak D match, TRBD1 (6 bases). V was trimmed by 2 bases and J by 4 bases, leaving 14 bases between them. The CDR3 length is 15 residues. CDR1 KGHSH and CDR2 LQKENI come from the germline V gene. CDR3 coding DNA: TGTGCCAGCTCACCAACAGGGATTTCTGGCACTGAAGCTTTCTTT. Translated: CASSPTGISGTEAFF.

The chain carries TRBV30 and TRBJ2-1, with 9 bases identical to TRBD2. The CDR3 totals 15 residues. Germline values: CDR1 GTSNPN, CDR2 SVGIG (reference sequence). J was trimmed by 4 bases and V by 1 base; bases with no gene match: 5. Here the CDR3 DNA reads TGTGCCTGGAGTGCGACTAGCGGTTATTACAATGAGCAGTTCTTC. This codes for CAWSATSGYYNEQFF.